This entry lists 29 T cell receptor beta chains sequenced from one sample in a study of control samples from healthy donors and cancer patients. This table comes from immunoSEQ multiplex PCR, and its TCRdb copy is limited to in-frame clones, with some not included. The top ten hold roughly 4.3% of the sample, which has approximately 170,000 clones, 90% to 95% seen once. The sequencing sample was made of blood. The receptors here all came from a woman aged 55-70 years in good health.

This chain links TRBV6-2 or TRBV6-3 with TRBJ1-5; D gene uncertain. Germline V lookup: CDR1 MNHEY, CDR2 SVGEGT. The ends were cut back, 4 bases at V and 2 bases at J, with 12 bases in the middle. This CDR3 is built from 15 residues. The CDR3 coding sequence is TGTGCCAGCAGTTCCGCGGCCCTGGGCAATCAGCCCCAGCATTTT. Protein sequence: CASSSAALGNQPQHF.

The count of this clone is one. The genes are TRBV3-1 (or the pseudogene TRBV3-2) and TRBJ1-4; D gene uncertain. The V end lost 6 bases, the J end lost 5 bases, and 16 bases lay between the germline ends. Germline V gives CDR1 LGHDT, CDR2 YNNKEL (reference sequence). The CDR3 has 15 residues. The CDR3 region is CASSQPSLTNEKLFF. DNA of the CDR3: TGTGCCAGCAGTCAGCCATCCTTGACAAATGAAAAACTGTTTTTT.

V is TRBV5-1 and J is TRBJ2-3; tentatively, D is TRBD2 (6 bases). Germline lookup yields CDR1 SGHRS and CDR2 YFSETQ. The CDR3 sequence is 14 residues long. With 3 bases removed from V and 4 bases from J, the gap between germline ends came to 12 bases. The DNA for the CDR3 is TGCGCCAGCAGCTCAAGACTAGTCGCAGATACGCAGTATTTT. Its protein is CASSSRLVADTQYF.

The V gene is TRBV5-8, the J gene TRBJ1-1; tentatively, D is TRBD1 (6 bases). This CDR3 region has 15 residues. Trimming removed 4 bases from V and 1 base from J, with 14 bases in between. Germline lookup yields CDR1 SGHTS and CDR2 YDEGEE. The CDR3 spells CASSRIQGPNTEAFF. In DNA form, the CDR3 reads TGTGCCAGCAGCCGAATACAGGGACCGAACACTGAAGCTTTCTTT.

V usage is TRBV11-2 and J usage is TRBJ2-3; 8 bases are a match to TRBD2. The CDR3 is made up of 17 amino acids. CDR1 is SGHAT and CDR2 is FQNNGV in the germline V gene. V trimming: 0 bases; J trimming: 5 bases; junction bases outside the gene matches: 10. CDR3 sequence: CASSLDERGLGIDTQYF. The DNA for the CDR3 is TGTGCCAGCAGCTTAGATGAGCGGGGGTTGGGAATAGATACGCAGTATTTT.

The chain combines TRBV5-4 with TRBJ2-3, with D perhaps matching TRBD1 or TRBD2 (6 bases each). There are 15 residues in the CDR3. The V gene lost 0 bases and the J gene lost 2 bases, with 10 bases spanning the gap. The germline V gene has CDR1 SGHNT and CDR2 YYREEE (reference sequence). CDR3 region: CASSLGGAPTDTQYF. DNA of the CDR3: TGTGCCAGCAGCTTGGGGGGGGCCCCCACAGATACGCAGTATTTT.

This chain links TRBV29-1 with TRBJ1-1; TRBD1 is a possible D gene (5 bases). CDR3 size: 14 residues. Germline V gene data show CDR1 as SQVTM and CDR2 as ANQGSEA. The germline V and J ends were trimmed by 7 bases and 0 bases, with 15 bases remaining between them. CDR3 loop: CSGGPGTMNTEAFF. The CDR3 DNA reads TGCAGCGGTGGCCCGGGGACCATGAACACTGAAGCTTTCTTT.

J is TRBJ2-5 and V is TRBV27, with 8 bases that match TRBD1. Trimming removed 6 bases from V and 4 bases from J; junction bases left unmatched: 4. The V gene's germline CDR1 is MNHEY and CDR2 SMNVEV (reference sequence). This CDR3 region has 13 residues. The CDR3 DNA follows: TGTGCCAGCAGGTATACAGGGGGAGAGACCCAGTACTTC. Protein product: CASRYTGGETQYF.

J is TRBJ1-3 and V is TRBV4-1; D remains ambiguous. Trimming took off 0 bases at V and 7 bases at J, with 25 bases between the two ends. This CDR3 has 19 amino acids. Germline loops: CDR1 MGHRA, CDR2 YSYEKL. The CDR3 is CASSQESVIPGLGRNTIYF. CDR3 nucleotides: TGCGCCAGCAGCCAAGAATCCGTTATTCCAGGACTTGGTCGGAACACCATATATTTT.

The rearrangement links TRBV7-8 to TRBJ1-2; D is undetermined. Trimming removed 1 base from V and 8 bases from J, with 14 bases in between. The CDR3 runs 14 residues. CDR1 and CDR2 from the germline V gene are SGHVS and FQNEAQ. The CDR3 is CASSLEGTRVGYTF. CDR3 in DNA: TGTGCCAGCAGCTTAGAGGGAACGCGGGTGGGCTACACCTTC.

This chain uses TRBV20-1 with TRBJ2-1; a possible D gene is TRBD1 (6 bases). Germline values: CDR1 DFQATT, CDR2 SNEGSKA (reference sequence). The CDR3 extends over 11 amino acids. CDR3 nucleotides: TGCAGGAGGGGGACCTACAATGAGCAGTTCTTC. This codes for CRRGTYNEQFF.

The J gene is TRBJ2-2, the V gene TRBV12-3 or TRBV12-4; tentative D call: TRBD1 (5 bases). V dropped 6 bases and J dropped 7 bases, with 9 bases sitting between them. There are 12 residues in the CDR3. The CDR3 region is CASRQDSGELFF. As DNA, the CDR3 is TGTGCCAGCAGGCAAGACAGCGGGGAGCTGTTTTTT.

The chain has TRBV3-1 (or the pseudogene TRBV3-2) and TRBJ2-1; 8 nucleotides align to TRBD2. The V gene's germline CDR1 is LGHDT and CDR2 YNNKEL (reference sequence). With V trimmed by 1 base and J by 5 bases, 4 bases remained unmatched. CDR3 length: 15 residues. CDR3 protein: CASSQGAGANNEQFF. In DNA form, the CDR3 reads TGTGCCAGCAGCCAAGGAGCGGGGGCTAACAATGAGCAGTTCTTC.

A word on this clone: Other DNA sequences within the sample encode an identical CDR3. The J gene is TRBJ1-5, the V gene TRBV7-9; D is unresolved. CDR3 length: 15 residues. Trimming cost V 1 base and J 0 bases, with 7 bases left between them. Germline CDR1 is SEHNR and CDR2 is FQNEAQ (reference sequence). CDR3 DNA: TGTGCCAGCAGCTTAGGAGGTTATAGCAATCAGCCCCAGCATTTT. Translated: CASSLGGYSNQPQHF.

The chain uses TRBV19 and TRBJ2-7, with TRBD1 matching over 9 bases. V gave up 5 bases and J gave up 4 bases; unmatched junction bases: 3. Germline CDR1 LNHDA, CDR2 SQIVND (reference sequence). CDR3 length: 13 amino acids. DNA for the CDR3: TGTGCCAGTAGTGACAGGGGGTTGTACGAGCAGTACTTC. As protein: CASSDRGLYEQYF.

The CDR3 here is CASSPGQLTGGAFGYTF. The CDR3 region has the DNA TGTGCCAGCAGCCCCGGGCAGCTTACAGGGGGCGCGTTTGGCTACACCTTC. The chain combines TRBV7-2 with TRBJ1-2; 9 positions agree with TRBD1. V lost 5 bases, J lost 7 bases, and 17 bases stayed unmatched. CDR1 and CDR2 (germline): SGHTA, FQGNSA. The CDR3 runs to 17 residues.

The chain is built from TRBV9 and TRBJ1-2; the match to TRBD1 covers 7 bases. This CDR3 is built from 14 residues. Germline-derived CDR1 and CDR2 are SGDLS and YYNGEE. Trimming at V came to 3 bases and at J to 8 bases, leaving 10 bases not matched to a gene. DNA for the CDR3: TGTGCCAGCAGCGCCGGGACAGCCCTTCAAGGCTACACCTTC. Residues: CASSAGTALQGYTF.

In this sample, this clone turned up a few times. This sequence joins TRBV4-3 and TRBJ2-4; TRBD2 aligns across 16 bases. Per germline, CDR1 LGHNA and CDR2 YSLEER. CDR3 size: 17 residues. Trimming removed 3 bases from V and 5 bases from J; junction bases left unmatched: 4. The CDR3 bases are TGCGCCAGCAGCCACCACGGGACTAGCGGGGGGGAAAACATTCAGTACTTC. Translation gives CASSHHGTSGGENIQYF.

CDR3: CASSDPSGNTEAFF. The CDR3 region has the DNA TGTGCCAGCAGCGATCCAAGCGGGAACACTGAAGCTTTCTTT. The chain carries TRBV13 and TRBJ1-1; D unclear. Trimming cost V 5 bases and J 1 base, with 11 bases left between them. The CDR3 length is 14 residues. Germline values: CDR1 PRHDT, CDR2 FYEKMQ (reference sequence). The full variable domain, with the rest looked up from reference TRBV13 and TRBJ1-1, is AAGVIQSPRHLIKEKRETATLKCYPIPRHDTVYWYQQGPGQDPQFLISFYEKMQSDKGSIPDRFSAQQFSDYHSELNMSSLELGDSALYFCASSDPSGNTEAFFGQGTRLTVV.

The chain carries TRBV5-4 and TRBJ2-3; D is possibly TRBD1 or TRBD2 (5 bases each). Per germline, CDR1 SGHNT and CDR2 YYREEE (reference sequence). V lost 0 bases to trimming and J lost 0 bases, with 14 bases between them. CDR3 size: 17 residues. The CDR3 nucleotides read TGTGCCAGCAGCTTGGCGTCCGTCGGGGCTAGCACAGATACGCAGTATTTT. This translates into CASSLASVGASTDTQYF.

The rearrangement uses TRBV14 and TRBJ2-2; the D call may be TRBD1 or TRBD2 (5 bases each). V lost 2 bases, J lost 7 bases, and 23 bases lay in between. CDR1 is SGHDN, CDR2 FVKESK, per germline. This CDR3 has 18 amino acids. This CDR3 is CASSQSTRRRIQGGELFF. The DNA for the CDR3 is TGTGCCAGCAGCCAATCGACCCGCAGGAGGATTCAGGGCGGGGAGCTGTTTTTT. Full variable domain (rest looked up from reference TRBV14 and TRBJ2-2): EAGVTQFPSHSVIEKGQTVTLRCDPISGHDNLYWYRRVMGKEIKFLLHFVKESKQDESGMPNNRFLAERTGGTYSTLKVQPAELEDSGVYFCASSQSTRRRIQGGELFFGEGSRLTVL.

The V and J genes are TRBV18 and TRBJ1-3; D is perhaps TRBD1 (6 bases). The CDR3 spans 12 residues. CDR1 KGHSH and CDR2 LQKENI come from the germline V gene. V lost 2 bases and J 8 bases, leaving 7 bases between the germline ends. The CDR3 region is CASSPEGDTIYF. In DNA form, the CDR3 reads TGTGCCAGCTCACCAGAGGGGGACACCATATATTTT.

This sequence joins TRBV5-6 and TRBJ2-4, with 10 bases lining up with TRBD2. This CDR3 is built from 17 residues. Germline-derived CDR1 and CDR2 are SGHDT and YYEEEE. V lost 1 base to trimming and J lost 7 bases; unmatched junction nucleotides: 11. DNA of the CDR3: TGTGCCAGCAGCTTGAACCTAGCGGGGGCCCTGGGGAACATTCAGTACTTC. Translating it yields CASSLNLAGALGNIQYF.

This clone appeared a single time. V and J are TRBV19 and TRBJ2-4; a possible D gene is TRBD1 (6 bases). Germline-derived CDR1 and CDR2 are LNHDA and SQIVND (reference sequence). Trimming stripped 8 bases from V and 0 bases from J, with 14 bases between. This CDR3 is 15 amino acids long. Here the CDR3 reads CASQGGDLAKNIQYF. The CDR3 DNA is TGTGCCAGTCAAGGGGGTGATTTAGCCAAAAACATTCAGTACTTC.

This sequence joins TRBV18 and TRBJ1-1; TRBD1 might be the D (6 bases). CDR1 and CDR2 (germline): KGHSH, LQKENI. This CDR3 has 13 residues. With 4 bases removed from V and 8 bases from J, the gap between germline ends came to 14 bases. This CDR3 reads CASSRNSDREAFF. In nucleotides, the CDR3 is TGTGCCAGCTCACGAAATTCGGACAGAGAAGCTTTCTTT.

The CDR3 loop reads CASSLVPSGANVLTF. CDR3 coding DNA: TGTGCCAGCAGCTTAGTTCCTTCCGGGGCCAACGTCCTGACTTTC. The chain joins TRBV13 to TRBJ2-6, with no clear D. This CDR3 region has 15 residues. Looked up from germline, CDR1 is PRHDT and CDR2 is FYEKMQ (reference sequence). Deletions cut 1 base from V and 4 bases from J, with 8 bases between.

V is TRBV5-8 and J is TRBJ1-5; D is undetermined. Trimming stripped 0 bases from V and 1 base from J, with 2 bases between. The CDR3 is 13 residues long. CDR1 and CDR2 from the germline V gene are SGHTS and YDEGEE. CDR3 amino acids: CASSLVSNQPQHF. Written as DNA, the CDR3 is TGTGCCAGCAGCTTGGTAAGCAATCAGCCCCAGCATTTT.

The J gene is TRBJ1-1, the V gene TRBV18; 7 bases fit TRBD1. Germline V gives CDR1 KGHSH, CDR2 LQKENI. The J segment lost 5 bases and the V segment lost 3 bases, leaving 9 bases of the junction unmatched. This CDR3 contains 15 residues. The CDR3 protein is CASSPSQTGVTEAFF. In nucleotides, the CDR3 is TGTGCCAGCTCACCGAGCCAAACAGGGGTTACTGAAGCTTTCTTT.

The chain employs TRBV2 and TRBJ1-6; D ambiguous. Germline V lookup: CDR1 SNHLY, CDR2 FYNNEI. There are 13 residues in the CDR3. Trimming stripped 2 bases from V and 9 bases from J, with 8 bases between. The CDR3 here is CASSEILGSPLHF. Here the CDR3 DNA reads TGTGCCAGCAGTGAAATACTAGGTTCACCCCTCCACTTT.